Included here is one T cell receptor (beta chain) sequence, with context. The CDR3 loop spans 13 amino acids. V shed 5 bases and J 13 bases; nucleotides not matched to a gene: 11. In germline, CDR1 is SEHNR, CDR2 FQNEAQ (reference sequence). Sequenced by immunoSEQ multiplex PCR; TCRdb stores in-frame clones only, minus some. Of 250,000 to 300,000 clones listed, about 90% are singletons. The data belong to a study of blood T cell repertoires in COVID-19. The specimen was PBMCs or T cells enriched from blood (not recorded which). The source is a human donor in a cohort exposed to, infected with or recovered from COVID-19 (not recorded which). The donor label of this sample is uncertain. The chain carries TRBV7-9 and TRBJ2-1, with TRBD1 matching 7 bases. CDR3 in amino acids: CASSLKGDSHQFF. The CDR3 nucleotides read TGTGCCAGCAGCCTTAAAGGGGACAGCCACCAGTTCTTC. Supplemented by reference TRBV7-9 and TRBJ2-1, the full variable domain reads DTGVSQNPRHKITKRGQNVTFRCDPISEHNRLYWYRQTLGQGPEFLTYFQNEAQLEKSRLLSDRFSAERPKGSFSTLEIQRTEQGDSAMYLCASSLKGDSHQFFGPGTRLTVL.